These 4 T cell receptor beta chains share one sample of origin, sequenced in a study of beta chain features in type 1 diabetes (dated by TCRdb to 2016 to 2018). Points the paper makes about the study in general: In all four CD4+ subsets, TCRB CDR3 length was moderately but significantly shorter in type 1 diabetes patients.

These receptors' antigens are unknown. The protocol used for the library was the immunoSEQ multiplex PCR assay. The entire amount of isolated RNA was reverse transcribed using the High Capacity cDNA Reverse Transcription Kit, so the sequenced TCRB transcripts were expressed ones. The source is immuneACCESS, and TCRdb retained only in-frame sequences with V and J called. Part of the clones is not carried over; for the studies checked, unresolved V genes explain less than half of this, and the remainder is unexplained. The sample yields roughly 700,000 clones; over 10% were counted once. The ten largest clonotypes hold less than 0.025% of the sample. The sample taken for sequencing was naive CD4+ T cells from blood. Reading the label with the study, this specimen's cell subset or site is: true naive CD4+ T cells. The receptor source for this set is a man younger than 30 with type 1 diabetes.

This clone was observed a handful of times. The V call is TRBV5-1, the J call TRBJ2-5; the D gene is possibly TRBD2 (5 bases). Germline V CDR1 and CDR2: SGHRS, YFSETQ. The CDR3 runs 11 residues. Trimming stripped 0 bases from V and 11 bases from J, with 8 bases between. DNA for the CDR3: TGCGCCAGCAGCTTGGATGGGGAGCAGTACTTC. This translates into CASSLDGEQYF.

This clone was counted a few times. The rearrangement links TRBV21-1 to TRBJ1-5. TRBV21-1 is a listed pseudogene. The CDR3 is 15 residues long. CDR3 nucleotides: TGTGCCAGCAGCCCAGGAAAGGGACCGGCGGGTCCCCAGCATTTT. Translating gives CASSPGKGPAGPQHF.

The table lists this clone with a few counts. This chain uses TRBV20-1 with TRBJ2-4; D remains unclear. Trimming took off 5 bases at V and 5 bases at J, with 4 bases between the two ends. CDR1 is DFQATT and CDR2 is SNEGSKA in the germline V gene (reference sequence). This CDR3 has 10 amino acids. The CDR3 here is CSASQNIQYF. As DNA, the CDR3 is TGCAGTGCTTCCCAAAACATTCAGTACTTC.

This clone was counted only a few times. The V and J genes are TRBV7-3 and TRBJ2-3; the D gene is possibly TRBD1 (6 bases). The CDR3 has 15 amino acids. Germline CDR1 is SGHTA and CDR2 is FQGTGA. Trimming took 5 bases from V and 0 from J, leaving 12 bases between them. CDR3 residues: CASSQTGQSTDTQYF. As DNA, the CDR3 is TGTGCCAGCAGCCAAACGGGACAAAGCACAGATACGCAGTATTTT. Full variable domain (outside the CDR3, taken from reference TRBV7-3 and TRBJ2-3): GAGVSQTPSNKVTEKGKYVELRCDPISGHTALYWYRQSLGQGPEFLIYFQGTGAADDSGLPNDRFFAVRPEGSVSTLKIQRTERGDSAVYLCASSQTGQSTDTQYFGPGTRLTVL.